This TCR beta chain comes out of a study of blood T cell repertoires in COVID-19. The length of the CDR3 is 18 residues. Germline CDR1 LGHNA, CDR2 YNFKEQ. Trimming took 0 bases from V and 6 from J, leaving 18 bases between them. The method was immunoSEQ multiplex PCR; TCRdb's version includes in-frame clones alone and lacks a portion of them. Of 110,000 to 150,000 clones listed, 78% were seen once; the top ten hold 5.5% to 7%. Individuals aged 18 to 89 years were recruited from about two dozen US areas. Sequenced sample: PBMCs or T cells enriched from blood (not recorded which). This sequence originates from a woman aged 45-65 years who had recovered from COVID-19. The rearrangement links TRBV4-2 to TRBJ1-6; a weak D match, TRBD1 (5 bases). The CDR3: CASSQDRGRGLINSPLHF. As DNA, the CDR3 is TGTGCCAGCAGCCAAGATCGTGGGAGGGGCCTAATTAATTCACCCCTCCACTTT.